This passage covers 27 T cell receptor beta chains from one sample sequenced in a study of T cell responses to AZD1222 COVID-19 vaccine. Clones were read by immunoSEQ multiplex PCR, and TCRdb kept only the in-frame ones, dropping some. In the table there are 75,000 to 90,000 clones, approximately 85% of which are singletons. Sequencing used peripheral blood, obtained 28 days after the second AZD1222 dose. Receptor source: an adult who received the AZD1222 COVID-19 vaccine.

This clone was observed a single time. This chain joins TRBV28 and TRBJ1-2; D is unresolved. CDR1 and CDR2 (germline): MDHEN, SYDVKM. The ends were cut back, 2 bases at V and 3 bases at J, with 7 bases in the middle. The CDR3 contains 13 residues. CDR3 sequence reads: CASSLRSDYGYTF. As DNA, the CDR3 is TGTGCCAGCAGTTTAAGGTCGGACTATGGCTACACCTTC.

The chain links TRBV13 to TRBJ2-2; possibly TRBD1 for D (6 bases). Germline loops: CDR1 PRHDT, CDR2 FYEKMQ (reference sequence). The CDR3 is 16 residues long. The V gene lost 7 bases and the J gene lost 2 bases, with 17 bases spanning the gap. The chain's CDR3 is CASKTSDSRNTGELFF. As DNA, the CDR3 is TGTGCCAGCAAGACCTCGGACAGCCGAAACACCGGGGAGCTGTTTTTT.

The rearrangement uses TRBV9 and TRBJ1-6; D might be TRBD1 (5 bases). The CDR3 spans 16 residues. Trimming removed 0 bases at V and 5 bases at J, with 12 bases between. Per germline, CDR1 SGDLS and CDR2 YYNGEE. DNA for the CDR3: TGTGCCAGCAGCGTAGAGGGACGAAGAGATAATTCACCCCTCCACTTT. Its translation is CASSVEGRRDNSPLHF. Complete variable domain (other parts from reference TRBV9 and TRBJ1-6): DSGVTQTPKHLITATGQRVTLRCSPRSGDLSVYWYQQSLDQGLQFLIQYYNGEERAKGNILERFSAQQFPDLHSELNLSSLELGDSALYFCASSVEGRRDNSPLHFGNGTRLTVT.

This chain uses TRBV12-5 with TRBJ1-4, with 8 nucleotides matching TRBD1. Germline V gives CDR1 LGHNT, CDR2 FRNRAP. The CDR3 runs 14 residues. J gave up 8 bases and V 7 bases, and 9 bases lay outside the gene matches. CDR3 nucleotide sequence: TGTGCTAGTGCTTCACAGGGGGTCGGCGAAAAACTGTTTTTT. Translation gives CASASQGVGEKLFF.

The chain couples TRBV6-2 or TRBV6-3 to TRBJ2-7, with D possibly matching TRBD1 (6 bases). The CDR3 has 15 residues. Trimming shortened V by 1 base and J by 2 bases, and 12 bases separated the two germline ends. Germline lookup yields CDR1 MNHEY and CDR2 SVGEGT. The CDR3 DNA reads as TGTGCCAGCAGTTACTGGACAGTCCTACCCTACGAGCAGTACTTC. Translated: CASSYWTVLPYEQYF.

The chain's CDR3 is CAISLAGASTDTQYF. The CDR3 bases are TGTGCCATCAGTTTAGCGGGGGCCTCCACAGATACGCAGTATTTT. The chain joins TRBV10-3 to TRBJ2-3; 9 nucleotides align to TRBD2. The CDR3 spans 15 residues. Germline V lookup: CDR1 ENHRY, CDR2 SYGVKD. The junction had 5 bases not matched to a gene; V was cut back by 5 bases and J by 2 bases.

The genes are TRBV19 and TRBJ1-4, with D hard to call. V gave up 8 bases and J gave up 5 bases, with 15 bases separating them. The germline CDR1 and CDR2 sequences are LNHDA and SQIVND (reference sequence). This CDR3 is built from 14 residues. Here the CDR3 reads CASANLGGNEKLFF. The DNA of the CDR3 is TGTGCCAGTGCTAACCTTGGAGGGAATGAAAAACTGTTTTTT.

This sequence joins TRBV18 and TRBJ1-6; D perhaps matches TRBD1 (5 bases). The CDR3 extends over 13 amino acids. Between the trimmed V and J ends, which lost 4 bases and 6 bases, there was a span of 7 bases. Germline V lookup: CDR1 KGHSH, CDR2 LQKENI. CDR3 region: CASSLDSNSPLHF. Written as DNA, the CDR3 is TGTGCCAGCTCACTAGACAGTAATTCACCCCTCCACTTT.

Comment on this clone: This may arise from a read error, as a much more abundant clone is one base away. The V call is TRBV10-2, the J call TRBJ2-1, with 11 nucleotides matching TRBD2. CDR3 length: 14 amino acids. From germline, CDR1 is WSHSY and CDR2 SAAADI. The CDR3 reads CASSKSSGRREQFF. CDR3 DNA sequence: TGCGCCAGCAGTAAGTCTAGCGGGAGGCGCGAGCAGTTCTTC.

This clone was observed once. The V call is TRBV6-5, the J call TRBJ2-7; D is undetermined. Germline V gene sequence: CDR1 MNHEY, CDR2 SVGAGI. The CDR3 runs to 14 residues. The ends were cut back, 1 base at V and 6 bases at J, with 13 bases in the middle. The CDR3 coding sequence is TGTGCCAGCAGTTACTACCCTGGAATGGGCGAGCAGTACTTC. It translates to CASSYYPGMGEQYF.

The rearrangement uses TRBV3-1 (or the pseudogene TRBV3-2) and TRBJ2-7, with a possible D match to TRBD1 (5 bases). The CDR3 extends over 15 amino acids. The V end was cut by 1 base, the J end by 6 bases, with 16 bases between. Germline CDR1 and CDR2: LGHDT and YNNKEL (reference sequence). The CDR3 loop reads CASSQADPGIGEQYF. The CDR3 DNA sequence: TGTGCCAGCAGCCAAGCCGACCCAGGGATTGGCGAGCAGTACTTC.

This clone was seen a few times. The chain carries TRBV6-5 and TRBJ1-6; 7 nucleotides align to TRBD1. Germline V gene data show CDR1 as MNHEY and CDR2 as SVGAGI. The CDR3 consists of 14 residues. Losses at the gene ends were 6 bases for V and 9 bases for J; bases not matched to a gene: 8. In nucleotides, the CDR3 is TGTGCCAGCAGATCCCAGGGGGGGTTTTCACCCCTCCACTTT. This encodes CASRSQGGFSPLHF.

The J gene is TRBJ2-1, the V gene TRBV6-5; possibly TRBD2 for D (6 bases). This CDR3 spans 11 amino acids. The germline V and J ends were trimmed by 7 bases and 14 bases, with 15 bases remaining between them. Per the germline V gene, CDR1 is MNHEY and CDR2 is SVGAGI. The CDR3 here is CASTTGREEFF. In DNA form, the CDR3 reads TGTGCCAGCACCACGGGGCGGGAAGAGTTCTTC.

This chain joins TRBV7-2 and TRBJ1-6; tentatively, D is TRBD1 (6 bases). V lost 4 bases to trimming and J lost 11 bases, with 12 bases between them. Germline V gene data show CDR1 as SGHTA and CDR2 as FQGNSA. The CDR3 runs 13 residues. The CDR3 region has the DNA TGTGCCAGCAGCTCCCGTAGGGGGACACCCCTCCACTTT. Its protein is CASSSRRGTPLHF.

The chain recombines TRBV7-2 with TRBJ1-5, with D unclear. The germline V gene encodes CDR1 SGHTA and CDR2 FQGNSA. There are 13 residues in the CDR3. Trimming took 3 bases from V and 7 from J, leaving 10 bases between them. DNA of the CDR3: TGTGCCAGCAGCTTGATGCTTGGCCAGCCCCAGCATTTT. This gives the protein CASSLMLGQPQHF. Full variable domain (remainder filled in from reference TRBV7-2 and TRBJ1-5): GAGVSQSPSNKVTEKGKDVELRCDPISGHTALYWYRQSLGQGLEFLIYFQGNSAPDKSGLPSDRFSAERTGGSVSTLTIQRTQQEDSAVYLCASSLMLGQPQHFGDGTRLSIL.

This sequence joins TRBV29-1 and TRBJ1-1; unclear D gene. The CDR3 is 15 residues long. The germline V gene encodes CDR1 SQVTM and CDR2 ANQGSEA. Deletions cut 7 bases from V and 0 bases from J, with 18 bases between. The CDR3 reads CSATPGLGMNTEAFF. The CDR3 DNA is TGCAGCGCGACCCCCGGACTTGGGATGAACACTGAAGCTTTCTTT. Variable domain in full (rest from reference TRBV29-1 and TRBJ1-1): SAVISQKPSRDICQRGTSLTIQCQVDSQVTMMFWYRQQPGQSLTLIATANQGSEATYESGFVIDKFPISRPNLTFSTLTVSNMSPEDSSIYLCSATPGLGMNTEAFFGQGTRLTVV.

V gene TRBV3-1 (or the pseudogene TRBV3-2) combines with J gene TRBJ1-6, with D tentatively TRBD1 (5 bases). The germline V gene has CDR1 LGHDT and CDR2 YNNKEL (reference sequence). Trimming took off 1 base at V and 8 bases at J, with 9 bases between the two ends. The CDR3 extends over 14 amino acids. The CDR3 region has the DNA TGTGCCAGCAGCCAAGGGGGCTGGTATTCACCCCTCCACTTT. Protein product: CASSQGGWYSPLHF.

The rearrangement joins TRBV4-2 to TRBJ1-6; D gene unclear. The CDR3 totals 20 residues. Germline V CDR1 and CDR2: LGHNA, YNFKEQ. The V gene lost 0 bases and the J gene lost 7 bases, with 25 bases spanning the gap. The CDR3 DNA is TGTGCCAGCAGCCAAGAGGCAACGCTTAGTAGGCATATCAAGAATTCACCCCTCCACTTT. Amino acids: CASSQEATLSRHIKNSPLHF.

The V and J genes are TRBV4-2 and TRBJ1-6; 9 bases line up with TRBD1. Germline assignment: CDR1 LGHNA and CDR2 YNFKEQ. V lost 5 bases to trimming and J lost 7 bases; unmatched junction nucleotides: 3. This CDR3 comprises 14 residues. CDR3 coding DNA: TGTGCCAGCAGCGCCGGGACAGGGAATTCACCCCTCCACTTT. It yields the protein CASSAGTGNSPLHF.

This clone has only one observation. The gene calls are TRBV19 and TRBJ1-1; a weak D match, TRBD1 (5 bases). The germline V gene has CDR1 LNHDA and CDR2 SQIVND (reference sequence). Between the trimmed V and J ends, which lost 0 bases and 8 bases, there was a span of 13 bases. This CDR3 has 14 amino acids. The CDR3 sequence is CASSIEAPRGEAFF. In DNA, the CDR3 is TGTGCCAGTAGTATAGAGGCCCCGAGGGGAGAAGCTTTCTTT.

The J gene is TRBJ2-6, the V gene TRBV24-1; no clear D gene. Trimming removed 4 bases at V and 2 bases at J, with 8 bases between. Germline loops: CDR1 KGHDR, CDR2 SFDVKD. The CDR3 extends over 15 amino acids. The chain's CDR3 is CATSEKGTGANVLTF. The CDR3 DNA is TGTGCCACCAGTGAAAAGGGCACTGGGGCCAACGTCCTGACTTTC.

The V and J genes are TRBV3-1 (or the pseudogene TRBV3-2) and TRBJ1-2; D perhaps matches TRBD1 (6 bases). Looked up from germline, CDR1 is LGHDT and CDR2 is YNNKEL (reference sequence). CDR3 size: 15 residues. V dropped 0 bases and J dropped 2 bases, with 10 bases sitting between them. CDR3 in amino acids: CASSQDLTGNYGYTF. CDR3 DNA: TGTGCCAGCAGCCAAGACCTTACAGGGAACTATGGCTACACCTTC.

This chain joins TRBV27 and TRBJ1-1; D call uncertain. Per the germline V gene, CDR1 is MNHEY and CDR2 is SMNVEV (reference sequence). This CDR3 comprises 17 residues. Trimming took 5 bases from V and 11 from J, leaving 30 bases between them. This CDR3 reads CASSRAAWASRSLKAFF. The CDR3 DNA reads as TGTGCCAGCAGTCGTGCGGCGTGGGCCTCAAGGAGTCTAAAGGCTTTCTTT.

The rearrangement links TRBV24-1 to TRBJ1-5, with 9 bases lining up with TRBD1. Germline trimming cut 3 bases from V and 5 bases from J; bases unmatched to any gene: 10. The germline gives CDR1 KGHDR, CDR2 SFDVKD. This CDR3 is built from 17 residues. The CDR3 sequence is CATSDRPDRGEDQPQHF. CDR3 DNA: TGTGCCACCAGTGATCGCCCGGACAGGGGAGAAGATCAGCCCCAGCATTTT.

The CDR3 nucleotides are TGTGCCAGCAGCGCTCTTGGGGGCTCCTACAATGAGCAGTTCTTC. It specifies CASSALGGSYNEQFF. The chain couples TRBV9 to TRBJ2-1, with D perhaps being TRBD1 or TRBD2 (5 bases each). The CDR3 is 15 residues long. Germline CDR1 reads SGDLS; CDR2 reads YYNGEE. Trimming took off 3 bases at V and 0 bases at J, with 10 bases between the two ends.

The V and J genes are TRBV12-1 and TRBJ1-2; TRBD1 is taken as the D call from the table, unchecked against the DNA. TRBV12-1 is a pseudogene segment. This CDR3 has 15 residues. The CDR3 region is CASSSRTGNGYGYTF. CDR3 coding DNA: TGTGCCAGCAGCTCCCGGACAGGGAACGGCTATGGCTACACCTTC.

The V call is TRBV6-6, the J call TRBJ2-7; 8 nucleotides align to TRBD1. Germline V gene lookup returns CDR1 MNHNY and CDR2 SVGAGI (reference sequence). V dropped 2 bases and J dropped 2; count of bases not matched to a gene: 5. CDR3 length: 15 amino acids. The CDR3 DNA reads as TGTGCCAGCAGTTACGCTCCGGACAGGGCCTACGAGCAGTACTTC. Protein: CASSYAPDRAYEQYF.